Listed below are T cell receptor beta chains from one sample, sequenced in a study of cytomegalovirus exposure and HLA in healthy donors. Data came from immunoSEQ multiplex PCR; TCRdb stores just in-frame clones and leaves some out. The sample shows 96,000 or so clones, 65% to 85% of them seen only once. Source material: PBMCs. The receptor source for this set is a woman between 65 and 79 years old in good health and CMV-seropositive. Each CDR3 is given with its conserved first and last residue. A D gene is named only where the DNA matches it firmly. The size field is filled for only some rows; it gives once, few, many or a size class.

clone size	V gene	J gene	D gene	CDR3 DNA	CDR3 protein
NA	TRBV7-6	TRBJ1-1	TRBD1	TGTGCCAGCAGCTTAATGGGTGGACAGGGAGGCACTGAAGCTTTCTTT	CASSLMGGQGGTEAFF
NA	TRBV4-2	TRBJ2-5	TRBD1	TGTGCCAGCAGCCAAGCTCACAGGGCAGGGGGCGAGGAGACCCAGTACTTC	CASSQAHRAGGEETQYF
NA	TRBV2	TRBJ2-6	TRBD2	TGTGCCAGCAGCCGAGGGACTAGCGGGACCAACGTCCTGACTTTC	CASSRGTSGTNVLTF
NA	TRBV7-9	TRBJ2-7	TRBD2	TGTGCCAGCAGCTTAGTTGGCGGGGGATCCTACGAGCAGTACTTC	CASSLVGGGSYEQYF
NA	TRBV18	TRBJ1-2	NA	TGTGCCAGCTCACCACCGGCAGGGTATGGCTACACCTTC	CASSPPAGYGYTF
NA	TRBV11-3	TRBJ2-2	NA	TGTGCCAGCAGGCTTACAGGGACCGGGGAGCTGTTTTTT	CASRLTGTGELFF
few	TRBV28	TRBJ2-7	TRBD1	TGTGCCAGCATCCGGCCGGGACAGTCCTCCTACGAGCAGTACTTC	CASIRPGQSSYEQYF
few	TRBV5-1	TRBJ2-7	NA	TGCGCCAGCAGCTTGGTTGTTGACTCCCAACGGGGATCCGAGCAGTACTTC	CASSLVVDSQRGSEQYF
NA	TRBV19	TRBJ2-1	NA	TGTGCCAGTAGTCCCCGCCACACGGGCTCCTACAATGAGCAGTTCTTC	CASSPRHTGSYNEQFF
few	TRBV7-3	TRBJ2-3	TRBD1	TGTGCCAGCAGTCCAACAGGGGGAGATACGCAGTATTTT	CASSPTGGDTQYF
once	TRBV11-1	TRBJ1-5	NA	TGTGCCAGCAGCTCGGGAGGGAGCGGTCAGCCCCAGCATTTT	CASSSGGSGQPQHF
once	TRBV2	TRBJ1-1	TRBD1	TGTGCCAGCAGTGATCAGGCATTACAGGGGGCTGAAGCTTTCTTT	CASSDQALQGAEAFF
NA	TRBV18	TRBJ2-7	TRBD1	TGTGCCAGCTCACCGCAGGGACAGGGGGCCTACGAGCAGTACTTC	CASSPQGQGAYEQYF
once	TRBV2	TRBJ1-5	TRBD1	TGTGCCAGCAGACAGGGGAATAGCAATCAGCCCCAGCATTTT	CASRQGNSNQPQHF
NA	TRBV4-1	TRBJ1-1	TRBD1	TGCGCCAGCAGCCAAGCTTACAGGGGGAGAACTGAAGCTTTCTTT	CASSQAYRGRTEAFF
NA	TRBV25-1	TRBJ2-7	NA	TGTGCCAGCAGTGAGGACAGTAGCTACGAGCAGTACTTC	CASSEDSSYEQYF
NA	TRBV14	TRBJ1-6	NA	TGTGCCAGCAGCTACGCGGGCCCTAATTCACCCCTCCACTTT	CASSYAGPNSPLHF
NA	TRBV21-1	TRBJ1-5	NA	TGTGCCAGCAGCCGAGGGCTTGGGCAGCCCCAGCATTTT	CASSRGLGQPQHF
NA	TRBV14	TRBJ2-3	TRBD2	TGTGCCAGCAGCCAAGATGGGGCGGGGGATGGCTCAGATACGCAGTATTTT	CASSQDGAGDGSDTQYF
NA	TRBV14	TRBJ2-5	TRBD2	TGTGCCAGCAGCCAAAGCCGGTCCGGACTAGCGGGAGTGAGGGGCCCGGAGACCCAGTACTTC	CASSQSRSGLAGVRGPETQYF
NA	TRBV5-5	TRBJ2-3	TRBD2	TGTGCCAGCAGCTTGGCCTCGCTAGCGGGAGGGCCGTATACGCAGTATTTT	CASSLASLAGGPYTQYF
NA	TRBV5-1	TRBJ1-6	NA	TGCGCCAGCAGACTTAGCTCCTATAATTCACCCCTCCACTTT	CASRLSSYNSPLHF
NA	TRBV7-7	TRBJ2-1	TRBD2	TGTGCTAGCAGCTTGGGACTAGCGGGAGTTGAAGAGCAGTTCTTC	CASSLGLAGVEEQFF
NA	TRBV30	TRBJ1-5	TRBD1	TGTGCCTGGACTACGGGACAGGCGGGTCAGCCCCAGCATTTT	CAWTTGQAGQPQHF
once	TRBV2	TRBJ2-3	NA	NA	CASILDRGGTDTQYF
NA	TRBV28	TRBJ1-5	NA	TGTGCCAGCAGGGTGGGCGGGGCAAGCAATCAGCCCCAGCATTTT	CASRVGGASNQPQHF
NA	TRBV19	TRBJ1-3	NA	TGTGCCAGTAGTATAGATCCGAGCTCTGGAAACACCATATATTTT	CASSIDPSSGNTIYF
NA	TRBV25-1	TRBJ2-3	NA	TGTGCCAGCAGTGAATACCGTAGCGGACCCCGTGCTTATACGCAGTATTTT	CASSEYRSGPRAYTQYF
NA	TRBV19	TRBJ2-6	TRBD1	TGTGCCAGTATTCGGACAGGCGTCGCCAACGTCCTGACTTTC	CASIRTGVANVLTF
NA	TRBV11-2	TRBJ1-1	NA	TGTGCCAGCAGCTTAGGTAAAAACACAGGGTTGAACACTGAAGCTTTCTTT	CASSLGKNTGLNTEAFF
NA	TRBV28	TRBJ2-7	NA	TGTGCCAGCAGGCAGAAATCCTACGAGCAGTACTTC	CASRQKSYEQYF
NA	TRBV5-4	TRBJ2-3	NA	TGTGCCAGCAGCCCGGACAGTAGCACAGATACGCAGTATTTT	CASSPDSSTDTQYF
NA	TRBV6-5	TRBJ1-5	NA	TGTGCCAGCAGTTATCGAGAAAATCAGCCCCAGCATTTT	CASSYRENQPQHF
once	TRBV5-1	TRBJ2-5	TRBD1	TGCGCCAGCAGCTCAAGTCCGGGACAGGGGGGAGGGCAAGAGACCCAGTACTTC	CASSSSPGQGGGQETQYF
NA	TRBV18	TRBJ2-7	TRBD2	TGTGCCAGCTCTTCGGGACTAGCGGGAGCTGGAGAGCAGTACTTC	CASSSGLAGAGEQYF
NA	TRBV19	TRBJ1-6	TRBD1	TGTGCCACCGCGGACAGGGGATCCTATAATTCACCCCTCCACTTT	CATADRGSYNSPLHF
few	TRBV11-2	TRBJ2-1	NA	TGTGCCGGAGCGCGCTCCTACAATGAGCAGTTCTTC	CAGARSYNEQFF
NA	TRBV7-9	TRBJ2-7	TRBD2	TGTGCCAGCAGCCAACCGGGACTAACTTCCTACGAGCAGTACTTC	CASSQPGLTSYEQYF
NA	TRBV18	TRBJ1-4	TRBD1	TGTGCCAGCTCACCTCTAAAGGGACAGTATAATGAAAAACTGTTTTTT	CASSPLKGQYNEKLFF
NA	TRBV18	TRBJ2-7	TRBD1	TGTGCCAGCTCACCACGGGGGGGACAGGGTGCCGACGAGCAGTACTTC	CASSPRGGQGADEQYF
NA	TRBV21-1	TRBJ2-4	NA	TGTGCCAGCACGCAAGGGACTAGCGGAATCCTAGCCAAAAACATTCAGTACTTC	CASTQGTSGILAKNIQYF
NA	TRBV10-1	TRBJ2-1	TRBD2	TGCGCCAGCAGTGAGTCGCCAGCGGGGGCTGAGCAGTTCTTC	CASSESPAGAEQFF
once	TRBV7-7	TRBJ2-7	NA	TGTGCTAGCAGCGCGGCGGGCTCCTACGAGCAGTACTTC	CASSAAGSYEQYF
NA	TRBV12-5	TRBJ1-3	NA	TGTGCTAGTGGTTTGGGATCTTTCTACGGAAACACCATATATTTT	CASGLGSFYGNTIYF
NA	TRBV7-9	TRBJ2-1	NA	TGTGCCAGCAGTTTCGAGGGAAGGCAGTTCTTC	CASSFEGRQFF
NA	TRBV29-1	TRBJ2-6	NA	TGCAGCGTTGAGCCTCCGGGGACTGGGGCCAACGTCCTGACTTTC	CSVEPPGTGANVLTF